Listed below are T cell receptor beta chains from one sample, sequenced in a study of T cell responses to AZD1222 COVID-19 vaccine. Profiling relied on immunoSEQ multiplex PCR, and the TCRdb table lists in-frame clones only, not all of them. The sample carries about 150,000 clones, roughly 92% recorded once. The material was peripheral blood, obtained 28 days after the second AZD1222 dose. The receptors were sampled from an adult who received the AZD1222 COVID-19 vaccine. Each CDR3 is given with its conserved first and last residue. A D gene is named only where the DNA matches it firmly. Not every row has a clone size; where given, it reads once, few, many or a size class.

TRBJ2-1,.,.,15,TRBV3-1/TRBV3-2,TGTGCCAGCAGCCAAGCCCGGCACGGCGGGAATGAGCAGTTCTTC,CASSQARHGGNEQFF
TRBJ2-1,.,TRBD2,15,TRBV5-1,TGCGCCAGCAGGAAGCCGGGACTAGGGTTCAGTGAGCAGTTCTTC,CASRKPGLGFSEQFF
TRBJ1-2,.,.,13,TRBV5-1,TGCGCCAGCAGCTTCGGAGGGACGGCTGGCTACACCTTC,CASSFGGTAGYTF
TRBJ2-1,.,.,13,TRBV6-5,TGTGCCAGCTCTTCAGGGGGGCTCGGTGAGCAGTTCTTC,CASSSGGLGEQFF
TRBJ1-2,.,.,15,TRBV7-8,TGTGCCAGCAGCCCCCAGGGCCCACCGGGCTATGGCTACACCTTC,CASSPQGPPGYGYTF
TRBJ1-5,.,TRBD1,14,TRBV9,TGTGCCAGCAGCTCCGGGGACAGTTATCAGCCCCAGCATTTT,CASSSGDSYQPQHF
TRBJ1-6,.,.,13,TRBV10-3,TGTGCCATCAGTGAGTCGACGGGTATCCCCCTCCACTTT,CAISESTGIPLHF
TRBJ1-2,.,.,13,TRBV3-1/TRBV3-2,TGTGCCAGCAGCGCGGGGTCGGGCTATGGCTACACCTTC,CASSAGSGYGYTF
TRBJ2-7,.,.,13,TRBV27,TGTGCCAGCAGTTCGCCCTCACGGGAAGAGCAGTACTTC,CASSSPSREEQYF
TRBJ1-4,once,TRBD1,14,TRBV10-3,TGTGCCATCAAATCTGACAGGGGGTATGAAAAACTGTTTTTT,CAIKSDRGYEKLFF
TRBJ1-2,.,TRBD1,14,TRBV19,TGTGCCAGTAGTATCACTGGACAGGCAGGCGGCTACACCTTC,CASSITGQAGGYTF
TRBJ1-1,.,.,13,TRBV7-8,TGTGCCAGCAGCTCCAGACTCTCCGTTGAAGCTTTCTTT,CASSSRLSVEAFF
TRBJ2-2,.,TRBD2,17,TRBV3-1/TRBV3-2,TGTGCCAGCAGCCAAGTACTGGCGGGGGGGATACCGGTGGAGCTGTTTTTT,CASSQVLAGGIPVELFF
TRBJ2-3,once,TRBD2,16,TRBV7-9,TGTGCCAGCAGCTTGATGGGACTAGCGGAAGGAGATACGCAGTATTTT,CASSLMGLAEGDTQYF
TRBJ2-2,.,.,12,TRBV6-1,TGTGCCAGCAGTGGGAGTACCGGGGAGCTGTTTTTT,CASSGSTGELFF
TRBJ2-7,.,.,14,TRBV5-6,TGTGCCAGCAGCTTGGGGGATCTGACCTACGAGCAGTACTTC,CASSLGDLTYEQYF